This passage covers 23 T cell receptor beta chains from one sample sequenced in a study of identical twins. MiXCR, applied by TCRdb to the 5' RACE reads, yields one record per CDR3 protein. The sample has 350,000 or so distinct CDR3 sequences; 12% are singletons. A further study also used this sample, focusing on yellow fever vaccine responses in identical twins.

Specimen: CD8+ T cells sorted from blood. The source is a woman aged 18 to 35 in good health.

The CDR3 loop reads CASPYTHRGGTGELFF. DNA of the CDR3: TGTGCCAGTCCCTACACACACAGGGGGGGCACCGGGGAGCTGTTTTTT. The chain is built from TRBV21-1 and TRBJ2-2; the listed D gene, TRBD1, was not tested against the DNA. TRBV21-1 is a pseudogene segment. The CDR3 consists of 16 residues.

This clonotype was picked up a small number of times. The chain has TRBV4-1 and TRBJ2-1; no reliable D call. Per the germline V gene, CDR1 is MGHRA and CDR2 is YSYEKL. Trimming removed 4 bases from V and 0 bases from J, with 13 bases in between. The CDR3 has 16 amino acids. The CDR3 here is CASSLSDRSSYNEQFF. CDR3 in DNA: TGCGCCAGCAGCCTCTCTGACCGAAGCTCCTACAATGAGCAGTTCTTC.

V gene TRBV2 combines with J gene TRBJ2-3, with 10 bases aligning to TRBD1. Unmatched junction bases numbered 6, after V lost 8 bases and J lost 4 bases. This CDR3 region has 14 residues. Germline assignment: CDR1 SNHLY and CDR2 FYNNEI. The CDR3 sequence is CASRPGTGADTQYF. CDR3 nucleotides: TGTGCCAGCCGACCCGGGACAGGGGCAGATACGCAGTATTTT.

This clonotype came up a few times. Here the CDR3 reads CASSLPFWDAEAFF. The DNA for the CDR3 is TGTGCCAGCAGCTTACCCTTCTGGGACGCTGAAGCTTTCTTT. The rearrangement joins TRBV7-9 to TRBJ1-1; D is possibly TRBD1 (5 bases). Germline CDR1 reads SEHNR; CDR2 reads FQNEAQ (reference sequence). There are 14 residues in the CDR3. V was shortened by 2 bases and J by 6 bases, with 13 bases between the two germline ends.

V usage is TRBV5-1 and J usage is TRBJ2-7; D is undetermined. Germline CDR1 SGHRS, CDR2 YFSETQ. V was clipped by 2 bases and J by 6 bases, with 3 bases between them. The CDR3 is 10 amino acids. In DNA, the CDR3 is TGCGCCAGCAGCTTTTTCGAGCAGTACTTC. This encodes CASSFFEQYF. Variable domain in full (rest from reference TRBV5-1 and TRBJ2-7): KAGVTQTPRYLIKTRGQQVTLSCSPISGHRSVSWYQQTPGQGLQFLFEYFSETQRNKGNFPGRFSGRQFSNSRSEMNVSTLELGDSALYLCASSFFEQYFGPGTRLTVT.

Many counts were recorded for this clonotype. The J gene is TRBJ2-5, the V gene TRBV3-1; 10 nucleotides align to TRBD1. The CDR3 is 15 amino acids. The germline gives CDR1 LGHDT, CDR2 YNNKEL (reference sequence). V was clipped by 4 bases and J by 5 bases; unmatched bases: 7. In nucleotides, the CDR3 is TGTGCCAGCAGCCCATGGACAGGGGGTACGGAGACCCAGTACTTC. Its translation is CASSPWTGGTETQYF.

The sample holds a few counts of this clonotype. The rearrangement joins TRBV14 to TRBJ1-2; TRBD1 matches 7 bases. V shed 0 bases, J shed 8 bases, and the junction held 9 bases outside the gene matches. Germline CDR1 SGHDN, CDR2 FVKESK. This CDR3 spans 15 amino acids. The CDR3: CASSQEGQAFWGYTF. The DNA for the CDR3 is TGTGCCAGCAGCCAAGAAGGACAGGCCTTTTGGGGCTACACCTTC.

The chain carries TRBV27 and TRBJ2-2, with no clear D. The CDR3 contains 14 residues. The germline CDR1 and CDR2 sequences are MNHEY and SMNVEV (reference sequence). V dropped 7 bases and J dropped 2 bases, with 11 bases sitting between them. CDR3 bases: TGTGCCAGCATTTTTCTGGATAACACCGGGGAGCTGTTTTTT. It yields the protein CASIFLDNTGELFF.

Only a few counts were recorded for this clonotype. As DNA, the CDR3 is TGTGCCAGCAGCAAGTGGGGGAGCGGGAGCGCAGATACGCAGTATTTT. This translates into CASSKWGSGSADTQYF. This chain links TRBV9 with TRBJ2-3; TRBD2 aligns across 8 bases. Germline V CDR1 and CDR2: SGDLS, YYNGEE. The V gene end was trimmed by 4 bases and the J gene end by 4 bases; junction bases not matched to a gene: 11. The CDR3 extends over 16 amino acids.

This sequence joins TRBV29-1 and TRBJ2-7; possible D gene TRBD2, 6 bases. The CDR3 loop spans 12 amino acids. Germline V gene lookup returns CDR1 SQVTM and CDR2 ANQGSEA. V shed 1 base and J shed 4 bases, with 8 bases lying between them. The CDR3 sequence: CSVEGAGYEQYF. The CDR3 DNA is TGCAGCGTTGAAGGCGCGGGGTACGAGCAGTACTTC.

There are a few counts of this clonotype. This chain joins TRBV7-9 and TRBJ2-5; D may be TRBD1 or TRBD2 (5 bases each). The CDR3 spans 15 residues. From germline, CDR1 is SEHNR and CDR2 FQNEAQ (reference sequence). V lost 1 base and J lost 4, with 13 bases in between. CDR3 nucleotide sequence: TGTGCCAGCAGCTTAGTAAGGGACGACGCAGAGACCCAGTACTTC. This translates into CASSLVRDDAETQYF.

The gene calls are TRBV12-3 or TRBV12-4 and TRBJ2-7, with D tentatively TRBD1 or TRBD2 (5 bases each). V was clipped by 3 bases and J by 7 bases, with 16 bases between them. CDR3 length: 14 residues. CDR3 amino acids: CASSFQGASGEQYF. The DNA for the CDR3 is TGTGCCAGCAGTTTTCAGGGAGCCTCGGGGGAGCAGTACTTC.

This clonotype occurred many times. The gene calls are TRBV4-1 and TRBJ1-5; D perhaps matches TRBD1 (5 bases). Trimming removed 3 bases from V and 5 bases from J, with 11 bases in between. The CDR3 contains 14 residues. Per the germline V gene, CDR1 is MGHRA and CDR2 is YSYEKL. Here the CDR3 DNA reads TGCGCCAGCAGCCAGCGGGACGGGGATCAGCCCCAGCATTTT. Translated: CASSQRDGDQPQHF.

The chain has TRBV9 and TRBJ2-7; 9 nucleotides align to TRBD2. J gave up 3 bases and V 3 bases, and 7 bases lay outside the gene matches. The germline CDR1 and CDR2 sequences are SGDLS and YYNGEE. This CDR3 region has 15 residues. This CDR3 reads CASSEAGGPVYEQYF. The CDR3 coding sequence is TGTGCCAGCAGCGAGGCGGGAGGGCCCGTCTACGAGCAGTACTTC.

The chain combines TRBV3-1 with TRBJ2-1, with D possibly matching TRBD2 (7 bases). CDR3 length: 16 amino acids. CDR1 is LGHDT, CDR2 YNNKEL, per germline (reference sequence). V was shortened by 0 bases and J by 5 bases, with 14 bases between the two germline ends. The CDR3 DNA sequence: TGTGCCAGCAGCCAAGAAGAGTGGGGGGGCCACAATGAGCAGTTCTTC. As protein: CASSQEEWGGHNEQFF.

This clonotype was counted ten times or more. The DNA for the CDR3 is TGTGCCAGCAGCTACCTGCCCTACGAGCAGTACTTC. It encodes CASSYLPYEQYF. The chain combines TRBV7-9 with TRBJ2-7, with no clear D. This CDR3 is 12 amino acids long. V dropped 4 bases and J dropped 2 bases, with 6 bases sitting between them. From germline, CDR1 is SEHNR and CDR2 FQNEAQ (reference sequence). The entire variable domain, with the rest obtained from reference TRBV7-9 and TRBJ2-7, is as follows: DTGVSQNPRHKITKRGQNVTFRCDPISEHNRLYWYRQTLGQGPEFLTYFQNEAQLEKSRLLSDRFSAERPKGSFSTLEIQRTEQGDSAMYLCASSYLPYEQYFGPGTRLTVT.

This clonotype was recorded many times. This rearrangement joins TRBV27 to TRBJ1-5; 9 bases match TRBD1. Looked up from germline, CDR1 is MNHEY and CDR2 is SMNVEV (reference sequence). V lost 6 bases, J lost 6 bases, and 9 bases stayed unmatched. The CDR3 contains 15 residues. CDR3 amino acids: CASSEQGALGQPQHF. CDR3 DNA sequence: TGTGCCAGCAGCGAACAGGGGGCGCTTGGTCAGCCCCAGCATTTT.

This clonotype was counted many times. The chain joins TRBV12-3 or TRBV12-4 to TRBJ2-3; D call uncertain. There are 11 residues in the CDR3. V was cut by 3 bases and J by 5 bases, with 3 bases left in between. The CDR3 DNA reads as TGTGCCAGCAGTTTTATAGATACGCAGTATTTT. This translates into CASSFIDTQYF.

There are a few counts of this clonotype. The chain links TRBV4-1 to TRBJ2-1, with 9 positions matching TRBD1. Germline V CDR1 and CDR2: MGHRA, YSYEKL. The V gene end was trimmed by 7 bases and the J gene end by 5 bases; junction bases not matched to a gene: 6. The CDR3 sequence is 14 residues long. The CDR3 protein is CASNTGGFDNEQFF. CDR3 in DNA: TGCGCCAGCAACACAGGGGGCTTTGACAATGAGCAGTTCTTC.

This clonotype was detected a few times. The DNA for the CDR3 is TGCGCCAGCAGCCAAGTGGCCGGGGACTATGGCTACACCTTC. Translation: CASSQVAGDYGYTF. The genes are TRBV4-1 and TRBJ1-2; D remains ambiguous. With 1 base removed from V and 3 bases from J, the gap between germline ends came to 9 bases. The germline CDR1 and CDR2 sequences are MGHRA and YSYEKL. CDR3 length equals 14 residues.

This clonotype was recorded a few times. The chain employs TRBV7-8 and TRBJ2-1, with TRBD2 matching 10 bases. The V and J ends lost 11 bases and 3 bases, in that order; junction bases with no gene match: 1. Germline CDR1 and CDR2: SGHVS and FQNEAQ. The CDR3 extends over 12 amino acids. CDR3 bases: TGTGCCGGGACTAGCGACTACAATGAGCAGTTCTTC. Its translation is CAGTSDYNEQFF.

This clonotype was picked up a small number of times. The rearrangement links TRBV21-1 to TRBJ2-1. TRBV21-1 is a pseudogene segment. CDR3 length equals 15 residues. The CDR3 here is CASSKVDLWRGEQFF. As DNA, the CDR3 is TGTGCCAGCAGCAAAGTTGATCTGTGGCGTGGTGAGCAGTTCTTC.

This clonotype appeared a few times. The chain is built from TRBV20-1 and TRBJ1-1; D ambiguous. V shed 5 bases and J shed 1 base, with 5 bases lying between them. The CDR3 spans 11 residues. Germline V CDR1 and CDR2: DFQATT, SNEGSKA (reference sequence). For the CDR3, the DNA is TGCAGTGCTCCGTGGAACACTGAAGCTTTCTTT. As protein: CSAPWNTEAFF.